The 27 T cell receptor beta chains listed next were all sequenced from one sample in a study of response to subunit inactivated influenza vaccine. Using its own MiXCR run on the RT-PCR reads, TCRdb lists one record per CDR3 protein. Among over 800,000 distinct CDR3 sequences listed, 21% were seen once. Sequenced here: PBMCs from blood, sampled roughly 5 days after vaccination. These receptors originate from a man aged 45-60 years who received an inactivated influenza vaccine.

This clonotype turned up a few times. The rearrangement uses TRBV4-3 and TRBJ2-6; D gene uncertain. The germline CDR1 and CDR2 sequences are LGHNA and YSLEER. With 0 bases removed from V and 4 bases from J, the gap between germline ends came to 4 bases. CDR3 length: 14 amino acids. CDR3 loop: CASSQEGGANVLTF. The DNA of the CDR3 is TGCGCCAGCAGCCAAGAGGGCGGGGCCAACGTCCTGACTTTC.

The chain couples TRBV3-1 to TRBJ2-3; possibly TRBD1 for D (6 bases). The V gene's germline CDR1 is LGHDT and CDR2 YNNKEL (reference sequence). V shed 8 bases and J shed 6 bases, with 27 bases lying between them. This CDR3 is built from 17 residues. The CDR3 nucleotides are TGTGCCAGCGGCGCCTTATCGTTGACAGGCCCCGGGGATACGCAGTATTTT. Protein sequence: CASGALSLTGPGDTQYF.

This clonotype was recorded a few times. The genes are TRBV19 and TRBJ2-2, with D perhaps TRBD1 or TRBD2 (5 bases each). The V and J ends lost 5 bases and 7 bases respectively, with 17 bases between them. In germline, CDR1 is LNHDA, CDR2 SQIVND (reference sequence). CDR3 length equals 15 residues. CDR3 sequence: CASSPRDLYSGELFF. The CDR3 nucleotides read TGTGCCAGTAGTCCAAGGGACCTCTATAGCGGGGAGCTGTTTTTT.

For the CDR3, the DNA is TGTGCCAGCACCGCGAACAGGGGCCTGGGAGAGACCCAGTACTTC. It translates to CASTANRGLGETQYF. This chain connects TRBV12-3 or TRBV12-4 to TRBJ2-5; TRBD1 agrees at 7 bases. J lost 4 bases, V lost 7 bases, and 12 bases had no gene match. This CDR3 contains 15 residues.

V usage is TRBV4-3 and J usage is TRBJ1-6; D is possibly TRBD1 (6 bases). Between the trimmed V and J ends, which lost 1 base and 10 bases, there was a span of 14 bases. CDR1 and CDR2 (germline): LGHNA, YSLEER. CDR3 length: 15 amino acids. CDR3 bases: TGCGCCAGCAGCCAAGTTCTGCGAACAGGGTCACCCCTCCACTTT. It encodes CASSQVLRTGSPLHF.

The gene calls are TRBV2 and TRBJ2-1, with D unresolved. The V end lost 5 bases, the J end lost 3 bases, and 14 bases lay between the germline ends. This CDR3 region has 15 residues. Germline V gives CDR1 SNHLY, CDR2 FYNNEI. CDR3 nucleotides: TGTGCCAGCAGTTCGGGCGGAAATCACTACAATGAGCAGTTCTTC. Its protein is CASSSGGNHYNEQFF.

This clonotype occurred many times. The chain links TRBV29-1 to TRBJ2-1; the D gene could be TRBD1 or TRBD2 (5 bases each). V shed 4 bases and J shed 3 bases, with 28 bases lying between them. Looked up from germline, CDR1 is SQVTM and CDR2 is ANQGSEA. This CDR3 region has 19 residues. The CDR3 region is CSVGGREQARVALYNEQFF. The CDR3 region has the DNA TGCAGCGTTGGGGGCCGGGAACAGGCGAGAGTAGCCCTCTACAATGAGCAGTTCTTC.

The genes are TRBV24-1 and TRBJ1-3; 9 nucleotides agree with TRBD1. The CDR3 spans 18 residues. The V gene's germline CDR1 is KGHDR and CDR2 SFDVKD. With 3 bases clipped from V and 0 bases from J, the junction kept 8 bases outside the gene matches. The CDR3 nucleotides are TGTGCCACCAGTGATCCGGGGACAGGGACCCGCTCTGGAAACACCATATATTTT. Translating gives CATSDPGTGTRSGNTIYF.

This chain uses TRBV7-2 with TRBJ2-2, with a possible D match to TRBD2 (5 bases). CDR3 length: 14 amino acids. The V end lost 7 bases, the J end lost 1 base, and 10 bases lay between the germline ends. Germline V gives CDR1 SGHTA, CDR2 FQGNSA. The CDR3 spells CASTREGNTGELFF. DNA for the CDR3: TGTGCCAGCACCCGGGAAGGGAACACCGGGGAGCTGTTTTTT.

The V gene is TRBV5-1, the J gene TRBJ2-7; 8 bases fit TRBD1. Germline V gene lookup returns CDR1 SGHRS and CDR2 YFSETQ. The CDR3 spans 15 residues. V dropped 2 bases and J dropped 2; count of bases not matched to a gene: 6. The CDR3 DNA sequence: TGCGCCAGCAGCTTAAGACAGGGGAAGACCTACGAGCAGTACTTC. Its protein is CASSLRQGKTYEQYF. Variable domain in full (rest from reference TRBV5-1 and TRBJ2-7): KAGVTQTPRYLIKTRGQQVTLSCSPISGHRSVSWYQQTPGQGLQFLFEYFSETQRNKGNFPGRFSGRQFSNSRSEMNVSTLELGDSALYLCASSLRQGKTYEQYFGPGTRLTVT.

A few counts support this clonotype. CDR3 DNA sequence: TGTGCCAGCAGTTTTGGACAGCCTTACGAGCAGTACTTC. Translated, it gives CASSFGQPYEQYF. The chain combines TRBV2 with TRBJ2-7; D might be TRBD1 (6 bases). V lost 5 bases to trimming and J lost 4 bases, with 12 bases between them. The CDR3 extends over 13 amino acids. CDR1 SNHLY and CDR2 FYNNEI come from the germline V gene.

This clonotype was detected a few times. This rearrangement joins TRBV5-5 to TRBJ2-5; 11 bases map to TRBD2. CDR1 SGHKS and CDR2 YYEKEE come from the germline V gene (reference sequence). There are 16 residues in the CDR3. V was pared by 6 bases and J by 2 bases, with 9 bases of the junction left unmatched. The CDR3 DNA sequence: TGTGCCAGCAACATAGCGGGGGGGTTCTCACAAGAGACCCAGTACTTC. It translates to CASNIAGGFSQETQYF.

The V call is TRBV4-2, the J call TRBJ2-5; D is possibly TRBD1 (5 bases). Trimming shortened V by 1 base and J by 2 bases, and 8 bases separated the two germline ends. The CDR3 runs to 14 residues. Per germline, CDR1 LGHNA and CDR2 YNFKEQ. The CDR3 region is CASSQARGQETQYF. In nucleotides, the CDR3 is TGTGCCAGCAGCCAAGCTAGGGGTCAAGAGACCCAGTACTTC.

The chain combines TRBV7-2 with TRBJ2-3, with 7 bases that match TRBD2. With V trimmed by 5 bases and J by 6 bases, 11 bases remained unmatched. Germline loops: CDR1 SGHTA, CDR2 FQGNSA. The CDR3 runs 15 residues. The CDR3 region has the DNA TGTGCCAGCAGCACCCGGCGGGCGGGAGCTGATACGCAGTATTTT. It translates to CASSTRRAGADTQYF.

This clonotype appeared a few times. The chain recombines TRBV7-2 with TRBJ2-3, with 7 nucleotides matching TRBD1. The CDR3 is 12 amino acids. Per the germline V gene, CDR1 is SGHTA and CDR2 is FQGNSA. V was clipped by 6 bases and J by 4 bases; unmatched bases: 1. CDR3 sequence: CASSRGPDTQYF. CDR3 DNA sequence: TGTGCCAGCAGTAGGGGGCCAGATACGCAGTATTTT.

This clonotype was seen a handful of times. The V call is TRBV5-1, the J call TRBJ1-2; D is perhaps TRBD1 (5 bases). The CDR3 has 16 amino acids. The ends were cut back, 0 bases at V and 2 bases at J, with 14 bases in the middle. CDR1 is SGHRS and CDR2 is YFSETQ in the germline V gene. CDR3 in amino acids: CASSLDGRDRNYGYTF. Here the CDR3 DNA reads TGCGCCAGCAGCTTGGACGGACGTGACAGAAACTATGGCTACACCTTC. The variable domain in full, with the rest retrieved from reference TRBV5-1 and TRBJ1-2, is KAGVTQTPRYLIKTRGQQVTLSCSPISGHRSVSWYQQTPGQGLQFLFEYFSETQRNKGNFPGRFSGRQFSNSRSEMNVSTLELGDSALYLCASSLDGRDRNYGYTFGSGTRLTVV.

The gene calls are TRBV4-3 and TRBJ2-2; D not resolved. This CDR3 has 16 amino acids. The V gene's germline CDR1 is LGHNA and CDR2 YSLEER. Trimming left V 4 bases short and J 0 bases short, with 12 bases between. CDR3 residues: CASSREVKPNTGELFF. CDR3 DNA: TGCGCCAGCAGCCGAGAAGTCAAACCGAACACCGGGGAGCTGTTTTTT.

This chain uses TRBV6-1 with TRBJ1-3; 7 positions match TRBD1. Germline V gives CDR1 MNHNS, CDR2 SASEGT. CDR3 size: 14 residues. V lost 5 bases, J lost 2 bases, and 3 bases stayed unmatched. The CDR3 DNA reads TGTGCCAGCAGTCCCGACAGGGCTGGAAACACCATATATTTT. This codes for CASSPDRAGNTIYF.

Ten or more counts support this clonotype. The chain combines TRBV4-3 with TRBJ2-3; 9 nucleotides match TRBD2. The CDR3 length is 16 residues. The junction had 5 bases not matched to a gene; V was cut back by 0 bases and J by 4 bases. Germline-derived CDR1 and CDR2 are LGHNA and YSLEER. In DNA, the CDR3 is TGCGCCAGCAGCCAAGAAGCGGGAGGATTTGCAGATACGCAGTATTTT. This sequence encodes CASSQEAGGFADTQYF.

This chain uses TRBV28 with TRBJ1-2; TRBD1 agrees at 7 bases. Germline lookup yields CDR1 MDHEN and CDR2 SYDVKM. Trimming at V came to 3 bases and at J to 7 bases, leaving 11 bases not matched to a gene. This CDR3 is built from 15 residues. CDR3 protein: CASSFADRDLAGYTF. The DNA of the CDR3 is TGTGCCAGCAGTTTCGCCGACAGGGACCTTGCTGGCTACACCTTC.

The rearrangement joins TRBV24-1 to TRBJ2-1; 9 bases map to TRBD2. Germline-derived CDR1 and CDR2 are KGHDR and SFDVKD. Trimming removed 1 base from V and 8 bases from J; junction bases left unmatched: 5. The CDR3 covers 15 residues. CDR3 region: CATSDLAGGFYEQFF. In nucleotides, the CDR3 is TGTGCCACCAGTGATTTAGCGGGAGGCTTCTATGAGCAGTTCTTC.

The gene calls are TRBV18 and TRBJ2-7; 7 bases match TRBD1. The CDR3 loop spans 13 amino acids. J lost 5 bases, V lost 8 bases, and 9 bases had no gene match. Germline loops: CDR1 KGHSH, CDR2 LQKENI. In DNA, the CDR3 is TGTGCCAGCACCCATAGGGGGCAGGACGAGCAGTACTTC. This encodes CASTHRGQDEQYF.

There are a few counts of this clonotype. V and J are TRBV5-1 and TRBJ2-3; 9 bases map to TRBD1. The junction had 10 bases not matched to a gene; V was cut back by 4 bases and J by 4 bases. This CDR3 has 16 residues. The germline CDR1 and CDR2 sequences are SGHRS and YFSETQ. This CDR3 is CASSGNRGHGADTQYF. DNA for the CDR3: TGCGCCAGCAGCGGAAACAGGGGGCATGGGGCAGATACGCAGTATTTT. Combining the CDR3 with reference TRBV5-1 and TRBJ2-3 gives the whole variable domain KAGVTQTPRYLIKTRGQQVTLSCSPISGHRSVSWYQQTPGQGLQFLFEYFSETQRNKGNFPGRFSGRQFSNSRSEMNVSTLELGDSALYLCASSGNRGHGADTQYFGPGTRLTVL.

The chain carries TRBV6-1 and TRBJ2-1; D not certain. Germline values: CDR1 MNHNS, CDR2 SASEGT. The V gene lost 8 bases and the J gene lost 0 bases, with 11 bases spanning the gap. The CDR3 covers 14 residues. DNA of the CDR3: TGTGCCAGCGCCTCTACATTCTCCTACAATGAGCAGTTCTTC. Its translation: CASASTFSYNEQFF.

This clonotype was found a few times. This chain connects TRBV14 to TRBJ2-2, with D possibly TRBD1 on 5 matching bases. CDR1 SGHDN and CDR2 FVKESK come from the germline V gene. The CDR3 covers 15 residues. V was pared by 4 bases and J by 1 base, with 10 bases between. The CDR3 spells CASSRNTGNTGELFF. The CDR3 DNA sequence: TGTGCCAGCAGCCGAAACACAGGGAACACCGGGGAGCTGTTTTTT.

The chain links TRBV9 to TRBJ2-5; 8 bases fit TRBD2. This CDR3 contains 16 residues. With 0 bases clipped from V and 1 base from J, the junction kept 5 bases outside the gene matches. Germline assignment: CDR1 SGDLS and CDR2 YYNGEE. The CDR3 protein is CASSVVSGSPQETQYF. CDR3 DNA: TGTGCCAGCAGCGTAGTAAGCGGGAGCCCCCAAGAGACCCAGTACTTC.

J is TRBJ2-1 and V is TRBV20-1; no firm D call. Trimming cost V 0 bases and J 0 bases, with 12 bases left between them. The CDR3 consists of 16 residues. Germline CDR1 DFQATT, CDR2 SNEGSKA (reference sequence). CDR3 DNA: TGCAGTGCTAGAGATTCGGCCCTTTCCTCCTACAATGAGCAGTTCTTC. Translating gives CSARDSALSSYNEQFF.